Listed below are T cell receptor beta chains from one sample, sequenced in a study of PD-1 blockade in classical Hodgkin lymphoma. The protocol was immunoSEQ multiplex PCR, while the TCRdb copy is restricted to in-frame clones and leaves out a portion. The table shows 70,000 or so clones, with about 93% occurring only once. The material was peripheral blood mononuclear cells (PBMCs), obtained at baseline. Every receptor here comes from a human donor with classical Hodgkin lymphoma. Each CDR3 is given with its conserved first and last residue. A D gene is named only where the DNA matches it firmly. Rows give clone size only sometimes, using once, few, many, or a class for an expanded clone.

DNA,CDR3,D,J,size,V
TGTGCCAGCAGTTCCATGACAGGGAGGGTCTACGAGCAGTACTTC,CASSSMTGRVYEQYF,-,TRBJ2-7,once,TRBV6-6
TGTGCCTGGGGGACCCTGGGGGACAGGGTTGAGGAGACCCAGTACTTC,CAWGTLGDRVEETQYF,TRBD1,TRBJ2-5,-,TRBV30
TGTGCCAGCAGTTTTGGGGGGATCACAGATACGCAGTATTTT,CASSFGGITDTQYF,-,TRBJ2-3,few,TRBV27
TGTGCCAGCAGCACCCCACCCGGGAGCAGGGAGACCCAGTACTTC,CASSTPPGSRETQYF,-,TRBJ2-5,-,TRBV9
TGTGCCAGCAGCTTGGTTGGGACAGGGGGACCTCTTATCCAAGAGACCCAGTACTTC,CASSLVGTGGPLIQETQYF,TRBD1,TRBJ2-5,once,TRBV5-4
TGTGCCAGTAGTATGGGTAGACAGGGGAATCAGCCCCAGCATTTT,CASSMGRQGNQPQHF,TRBD1,TRBJ1-5,-,TRBV19
TGCAGTGCTGGGTACGAGCAGTACTTC,CSAGYEQYF,-,TRBJ2-7,-,TRBV20-1
TGTGCCAGCAGGGAAAGGACGCACACCTACGAGCAGTACTTC,CASRERTHTYEQYF,-,TRBJ2-7,-,TRBV2
TGCAGCGTTGCTCTAGACACGGGAGTACTGGCCCAGTACTTC,CSVALDTGVLAQYF,-,TRBJ2-5,-,TRBV29-1
TGTGCCATCAGTGAGGGGGGAAGACAGGGCCGTAATGAAAAACTGTTTTTT,CAISEGGRQGRNEKLFF,TRBD1,TRBJ1-4,-,TRBV10-3
TGTGCCAGTCAAAAGGGGTATGGCTACACCTTC,CASQKGYGYTF,-,TRBJ1-2,-,TRBV19
TGTGCCAGCAGTGAACCAGGATTCTACGAGCAGTACTTC,CASSEPGFYEQYF,-,TRBJ2-7,once,TRBV2